Presented here are 14 T cell receptor beta chains from one specimen sequenced in a study of cytomegalovirus exposure and HLA in healthy donors. A multiplex PCR was run with 60 Vbeta primers and 13 Jbeta primers. Produced via immunoSEQ multiplex PCR; TCRdb's table is partial and in-frame only. The sample lists about 140,000 clones, 75% to 85% seen once, with 1.1% in the top ten. The sample was PBMCs. These receptors came from a male donor in good health and CMV-seronegative.

Here the CDR3 reads CASSYQGRTYNEQFF. In nucleotides, the CDR3 is TGTGCCAGCAGTTACCAGGGAAGGACCTACAATGAGCAGTTCTTC. The V gene is TRBV6-5, the J gene TRBJ2-1; D is possibly TRBD1 (5 bases). The CDR3 loop spans 15 amino acids. Germline V gives CDR1 MNHEY, CDR2 SVGAGI. The germline V and J ends were trimmed by 2 bases and 2 bases, with 10 bases remaining between them.

This rearrangement joins TRBV7-9 to TRBJ1-1; 8 nucleotides align to TRBD1. Per the germline V gene, CDR1 is SEHNR and CDR2 is FQNEAQ (reference sequence). The V gene end was trimmed by 4 bases and the J gene end by 3 bases; junction bases not matched to a gene: 7. The CDR3 consists of 15 residues. The CDR3 nucleotides are TGTGCCAGCAGCTCCCGGACAGGGCAGGACACTGAAGCTTTCTTT. Translating it yields CASSSRTGQDTEAFF.

This clone came up once. The V gene is TRBV5-1, the J gene TRBJ1-3; 7 bases line up with TRBD1. V lost 1 base, J lost 4 bases, and 8 bases stayed unmatched. Germline assignment: CDR1 SGHRS and CDR2 YFSETQ. The CDR3 totals 16 residues. CDR3 sequence: CASSLTGEVSGNTIYF. CDR3 nucleotides: TGCGCCAGCAGCTTGACAGGGGAAGTCTCCGGAAACACCATATATTTT.

Details on this clone: A junction boundary mismatches the germline segment, possibly from a read error. J is TRBJ2-1 and V is TRBV9; 11 bases are a match to TRBD2. The CDR3 sequence is 14 residues long. Germline V CDR1 and CDR2: SGDLS, YYNGEE. The CDR3 DNA sequence: TGTGCCAGCACCGTAGCGGGGGGGCAAAGTGAGCAGTTCTTC. Encoded protein: CASTVAGGQSEQFF.

The chain uses TRBV7-3 and TRBJ1-6; TRBD1 matches 11 bases. The CDR3 extends over 18 amino acids. Germline V gene sequence: CDR1 SGHTA, CDR2 FQGTGA. The J segment lost 7 bases and the V segment lost 1 base, leaving 9 bases of the junction unmatched. CDR3 sequence reads: CASSLNPPDRGHNSPLHF. In DNA form, the CDR3 reads TGTGCCAGCAGCTTAAACCCCCCGGACAGGGGGCACAATTCACCCCTCCACTTT.

Notes on this clone: Other DNA sequences in the sample encode the same CDR3. The chain carries TRBV18 and TRBJ2-5; a weak D match, TRBD1 (6 bases). The CDR3 is 13 residues long. Germline CDR1 and CDR2: KGHSH and LQKENI. The V end lost 2 bases, the J end lost 2 bases, and 6 bases lay between the germline ends. CDR3: CASSPRGQETQYF. CDR3 nucleotide sequence: TGTGCCAGCTCACCAAGGGGGCAAGAGACCCAGTACTTC.

This clone appeared once. The chain employs TRBV7-3 and TRBJ2-1; TRBD2 matches 11 bases. Germline CDR1 reads SGHTA; CDR2 reads FQGTGA. This CDR3 is built from 20 residues. After removal of 5 bases from V and 0 bases from J, the junction contained 15 bases not matched to a gene. The CDR3 sequence is CASSIAPTSGGSSSYNEQFF. The DNA for the CDR3 is TGTGCCAGCAGCATAGCCCCTACTAGCGGGGGTTCTAGCTCCTACAATGAGCAGTTCTTC.

CDR3 residues: CASSFYEESSYEQYF. CDR3 nucleotides: TGTGCCAGCAGTTTCTACGAGGAGAGCTCCTACGAGCAGTACTTC. The chain uses TRBV11-2 and TRBJ2-7; no definite D call. Germline lookup yields CDR1 SGHAT and CDR2 FQNNGV. The CDR3 covers 15 residues. Trimming cost V 6 bases and J 0 bases, with 15 bases left between them.

The rearrangement uses TRBV5-6 and TRBJ2-2, with 10 bases matching TRBD1. Germline V CDR1 and CDR2: SGHDT, YYEEEE. After removal of 4 bases from V and 4 bases from J, the junction contained 7 bases not matched to a gene. The CDR3 is 16 amino acids. The CDR3, as DNA: TGTGCCAGCAGCGTGACAGGGGGCGGCGGCACCGGGGAGCTGTTTTTT. Protein sequence: CASSVTGGGGTGELFF.

The rearrangement uses TRBV15 and TRBJ2-5; TRBD2 matches at 8 bases. J was trimmed by 5 bases and V by 4 bases; bases with no gene match: 9. From germline, CDR1 is LNHNV and CDR2 YYDKDF (reference sequence). This CDR3 is 15 amino acids long. The CDR3 spells CATSKASGGSETQYF. The DNA of the CDR3 is TGTGCCACCAGCAAGGCAAGCGGGGGCTCGGAGACCCAGTACTTC. The whole variable domain, remainder taken from reference TRBV15 and TRBJ2-5, is DAMVIQNPRYQVTQFGKPVTLSCSQTLNHNVMYWYQQKSSQAPKLLFHYYDKDFNNEADTPDNFQSRRPNTSFCFLDIRSPGLGDTAMYLCATSKASGGSETQYFGPGTRLLVL.

The J gene is TRBJ1-1, the V gene TRBV19, with 9 bases identical to TRBD1. Germline loops: CDR1 LNHDA, CDR2 SQIVND (reference sequence). CDR3 length equals 18 residues. Trimming cost V 2 bases and J 4 bases; bases outside gene matches: 14. The CDR3 DNA reads as TGTGCCAGTAGTATAATCCGACAGGGGGTCATGGGAGGCACTGAAGCTTTCTTT. Translation gives CASSIIRQGVMGGTEAFF.

This clone was detected only once. The chain uses TRBV19 and TRBJ2-7, with TRBD1 matching over 11 bases. The CDR3 runs 16 residues. The J segment lost 4 bases and the V segment lost 5 bases, leaving 10 bases of the junction unmatched. Per the germline V gene, CDR1 is LNHDA and CDR2 is SQIVND (reference sequence). CDR3 nucleotide sequence: TGTGCCAGTAGTCTCCGCCCCGGACAGGGGGCATACGAGCAGTACTTC. It encodes CASSLRPGQGAYEQYF.

J is TRBJ2-2 and V is TRBV5-1, with 8 bases fitting TRBD2. The germline gives CDR1 SGHRS, CDR2 YFSETQ. Trimming removed 4 bases from V and 7 bases from J; junction bases left unmatched: 9. The CDR3 is 15 residues long. The CDR3 DNA reads TGCGCCAGCAGCGCCCGCGGGGGGCTGGGCGGGGAGCTGTTTTTT. Amino acid sequence: CASSARGGLGGELFF.

This clone was counted once. The rearrangement joins TRBV9 to TRBJ2-7, with TRBD1 identical over 9 bases. The junction had 6 bases not matched to a gene; V was cut back by 0 bases and J by 2 bases. The germline gives CDR1 SGDLS, CDR2 YYNGEE. The CDR3 is made up of 16 amino acids. The CDR3 region is CASSVGLTGGPYEQYF. The CDR3 coding sequence is TGTGCCAGCAGCGTAGGTTTGACAGGGGGTCCCTACGAGCAGTACTTC.